This TCR beta chain was obtained from a study of metastatic and nonmetastatic thyroid tumors. Overall study: Repertoires from blood and tumor or nodule tissue of malignant and benign thyroid patients were compared.

MiXCR re-clonotyped the PCR reads for TCRdb. The sample shows 50,000 to 65,000 clones, roughly 15% of them seen only once. No patient had received any treatment before thyroid surgery. This clone was detected ten times or more. J gave up 4 bases and V 2 bases, and 16 bases lay outside the gene matches. The CDR3 consists of 18 residues. The germline CDR1 and CDR2 sequences are SGDLS and YYNGEE. The clonotype was recovered from a female donor with papillary thyroid cancer or a benign thyroid nodule (not recorded which). Some clones in this sample may be carry-over from other donors' samples. This chain uses TRBV9 with TRBJ2-5, with 8 nucleotides matching TRBD2. Sequencing was performed on blood. CDR3 sequence (DNA): TGTGCCAGCAGCGTGGGGCGAGGAGCGGGAGCCGGGAGAGAGACCCAGTACTTC. Translated, it gives CASSVGRGAGAGRETQYF.